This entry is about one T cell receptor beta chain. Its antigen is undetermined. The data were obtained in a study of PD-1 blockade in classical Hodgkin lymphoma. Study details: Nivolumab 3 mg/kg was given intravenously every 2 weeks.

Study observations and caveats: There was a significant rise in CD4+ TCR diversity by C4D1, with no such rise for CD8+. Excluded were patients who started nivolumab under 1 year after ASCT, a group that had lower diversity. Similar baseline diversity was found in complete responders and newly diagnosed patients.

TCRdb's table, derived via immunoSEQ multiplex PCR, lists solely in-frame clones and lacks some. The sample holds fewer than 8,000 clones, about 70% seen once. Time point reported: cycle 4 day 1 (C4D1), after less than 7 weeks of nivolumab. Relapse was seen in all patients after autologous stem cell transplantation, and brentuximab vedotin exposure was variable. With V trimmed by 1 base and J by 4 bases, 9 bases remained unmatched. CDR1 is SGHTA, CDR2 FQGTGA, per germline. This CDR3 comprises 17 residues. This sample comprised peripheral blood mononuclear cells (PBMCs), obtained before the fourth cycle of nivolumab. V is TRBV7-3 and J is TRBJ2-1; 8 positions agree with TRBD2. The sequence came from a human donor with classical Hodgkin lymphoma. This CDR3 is CASSLRPGASGYNEQFF. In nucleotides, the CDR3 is TGTGCCAGCAGCTTAAGGCCAGGGGCTAGCGGGTACAATGAGCAGTTCTTC.